The entry below gives a single T cell receptor (beta chain) sequence along with its context. Its target is unknown. From the germline J gene comes the end of the CDR3, since the read stops 3 residues before it. The V gene lost 3 bases and the J gene lost 3 bases, with 7 bases spanning the gap. Germline CDR1 and CDR2: SGHKS and YYEKEE (reference sequence). The CDR3 is 12 amino acids. The data belong to a study of T cells in women clearing cervical HPV infection. Study-wide results and limits: TRBV6-7 relative abundance averaged approximately 0.1% in cases and under 0.2% in controls. Cases and controls were distinguished at AUC around 0.8 by richness and V genes.

TCR beta CDR3 amplified by multiplex PCR from roughly 1,100 ng genomic DNA. The table came from immunoSEQ multiplex PCR; TCRdb's copy has only in-frame clones and leaves some out. Here the sample table reports approximately 24,000 clones. This clonotype originated in a woman aged 18 to 75 with a cervical HPV16 infection that either progressed to CIN3+ or cleared (not recorded which). The V call is TRBV5-5, the J call TRBJ2-7, with D tentatively TRBD1 (5 bases). Sequenced input: blood buffy coat. The sequenced CDR3 bases are TGTGCCAGCAGCTCAGACAGCTACGAG. Encoded protein: CASSSDSYE. The CDR3 in full is CASSSDSYEQYF.